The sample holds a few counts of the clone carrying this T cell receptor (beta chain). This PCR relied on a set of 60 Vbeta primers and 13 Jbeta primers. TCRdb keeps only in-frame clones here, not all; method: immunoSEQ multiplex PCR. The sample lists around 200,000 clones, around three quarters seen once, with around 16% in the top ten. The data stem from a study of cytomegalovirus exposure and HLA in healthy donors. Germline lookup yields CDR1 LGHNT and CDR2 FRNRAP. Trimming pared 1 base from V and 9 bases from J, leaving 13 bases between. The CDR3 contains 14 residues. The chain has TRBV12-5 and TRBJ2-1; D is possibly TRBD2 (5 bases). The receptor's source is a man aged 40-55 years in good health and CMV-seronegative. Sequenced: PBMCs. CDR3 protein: CASGLAGNFGEQFF. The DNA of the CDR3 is TGTGCTAGTGGTTTGGCCGGGAATTTCGGTGAGCAGTTCTTC.